The 23 T cell receptor beta chains in this list originate from one sample, sequenced in a study of blood T cells in healthy people across ages. The authors ran a second PCR of roughly 6 to 12 cycles using a sample-barcoded 5' primer and a J-beta primer mix. TCRdb re-called the 5' RACE reads through MiXCR, storing one row per CDR3 protein. The repertoire holds around 780,000 distinct CDR3 sequences, with roughly three fifths as singletons. The sequencing input was blood. These receptors were collected from a middle-aged man in good health.

This chain uses TRBV7-4 with TRBJ1-5; D is unclear. V dropped 3 bases and J dropped 2 bases, with 8 bases sitting between them. From germline, CDR1 is SGHVT and CDR2 SQSDAQ. The CDR3 sequence is 14 residues long. Written as DNA, the CDR3 is TGTGCCAGCAGCTTTCATGGGGGCAATCAGCCCCAGCATTTT. Translation: CASSFHGGNQPQHF.

The chain is built from TRBV6-5 and TRBJ1-1, with D uncertain. The germline gives CDR1 MNHEY, CDR2 SVGAGI. The V end lost 6 bases, the J end lost 6 bases, and 23 bases lay between the germline ends. CDR3 length: 16 amino acids. The CDR3 sequence is CASSPSRGEALAEAFF. In DNA form, the CDR3 reads TGTGCCAGCAGCCCCAGCCGTGGGGAGGCCCTCGCTGAAGCTTTCTTT.

V and J are TRBV9 and TRBJ1-1, with D possibly TRBD1 on 5 matching bases. In germline, CDR1 is SGDLS, CDR2 YYNGEE. This CDR3 has 14 amino acids. The germline V and J ends were trimmed by 2 bases and 1 base, with 9 bases remaining between them. In DNA form, the CDR3 reads TGTGCCAGCAGCGTCGGGGCTCAGAACACTGAAGCTTTCTTT. Its translation is CASSVGAQNTEAFF.

The V call is TRBV29-1, the J call TRBJ1-4; D call uncertain. This CDR3 region has 14 residues. Germline lookup yields CDR1 SQVTM and CDR2 ANQGSEA. Between the trimmed V and J ends, which lost 1 base and 3 bases, there was a span of 9 bases. The CDR3, as DNA: TGCAGCGTTGAAGTCCAAAGGGCTAATGAAAAACTGTTTTTT. This encodes CSVEVQRANEKLFF.

This clonotype occurred a few times. The chain has TRBV14 and TRBJ2-3; D not resolved. The germline CDR1 and CDR2 sequences are SGHDN and FVKESK. This CDR3 comprises 15 residues. Trimming cost V 0 bases and J 5 bases, with 12 bases left between them. CDR3 sequence reads: CASSQDYVGLDTQYF. Here the CDR3 DNA reads TGTGCCAGCAGCCAAGATTATGTTGGGCTAGATACGCAGTATTTT.

V gene TRBV27 combines with J gene TRBJ1-1; D is uncertain. CDR1 and CDR2 (germline): MNHEY, SMNVEV (reference sequence). The CDR3 is made up of 14 amino acids. V lost 6 bases, J lost 0 bases, and 11 bases lay in between. Here the CDR3 reads CASRRNLMNTEAFF. In nucleotides, the CDR3 is TGTGCCAGCAGACGAAACCTAATGAACACTGAAGCTTTCTTT.

The chain has TRBV5-6 and TRBJ2-7; TRBD2 aligns across 12 bases. Germline CDR1 is SGHDT and CDR2 is YYEEEE. The CDR3 is made up of 16 amino acids. V lost 3 bases and J lost 2; bases outside the gene matches: 6. CDR3 in amino acids: CASSSGTSGQPYEQYF. The CDR3 DNA is TGTGCCAGCAGCTCCGGGACTAGCGGGCAACCCTACGAGCAGTACTTC.

This clonotype was seen more than once but under ten times. The gene calls are TRBV3-1 and TRBJ2-5; 8 positions agree with TRBD1. The J call may be faulty, since TRBJ2-7 better matches the DNA end. The CDR3 is 16 amino acids. The germline V gene encodes CDR1 LGHDT and CDR2 YNNKEL (reference sequence). CDR3 bases: TGTGCCAGCAGCCATCACGGGACAGGAGAGACCTACGAGCAGTACTTC. Translated: CASSHHGTGETYEQYF.

This clonotype was detected a few times. The chain couples TRBV3-1 to TRBJ1-1; no definite D call. Trimming removed 4 bases from V and 0 bases from J, with 9 bases in between. CDR1 LGHDT and CDR2 YNNKEL come from the germline V gene (reference sequence). The CDR3 length is 14 residues. The CDR3 region is CASSPQGVNTEAFF. The CDR3 region has the DNA TGTGCCAGCAGCCCCCAAGGAGTGAACACTGAAGCTTTCTTT.

The chain employs TRBV2 and TRBJ1-6; D gene ambiguous. The ends were cut back, 3 bases at V and 4 bases at J, with 10 bases in the middle. Germline CDR1 is SNHLY and CDR2 is FYNNEI. The CDR3 length is 15 residues. CDR3 DNA sequence: TGTGCCAGCAGTGATCGAGGCAGTTATAATTCACCCCTCCACTTT. Amino acid sequence: CASSDRGSYNSPLHF.

The chain carries TRBV5-6 and TRBJ2-1, with 9 bases that match TRBD2. J gave up 9 bases and V 2 bases, and 9 bases lay outside the gene matches. The CDR3 has 15 amino acids. The germline gives CDR1 SGHDT, CDR2 YYEEEE. CDR3 in DNA: TGTGCCAGCAGCTTTAGCGGGAGAGGGTTCAGTGAGCAGTTCTTC. Residues: CASSFSGRGFSEQFF.

This clonotype was counted between two and nine times. The chain carries TRBV20-1 and TRBJ2-5; TRBD1 aligns across 9 bases. With V trimmed by 8 bases and J by 2 bases, 3 bases remained unmatched. This CDR3 spans 12 amino acids. Germline V CDR1 and CDR2: DFQATT, SNEGSKA (reference sequence). The CDR3 is CSQQGAQETQYF. The CDR3 bases are TGCAGTCAACAGGGGGCTCAAGAGACCCAGTACTTC.

V gene TRBV20-1 combines with J gene TRBJ2-1, with TRBD2 matching over 8 bases. The CDR3 is made up of 14 amino acids. The V gene's germline CDR1 is DFQATT and CDR2 SNEGSKA (reference sequence). The V and J ends lost 5 bases and 4 bases, in that order; junction bases with no gene match: 7. DNA of the CDR3: TGCAGTGCTCATAAGCGGGGGCCGTACAATGAGCAGTTCTTC. This codes for CSAHKRGPYNEQFF.

The J gene is TRBJ2-5, the V gene TRBV7-2; 12 bases line up with TRBD2. Germline loops: CDR1 SGHTA, CDR2 FQGNSA. The CDR3 extends over 16 amino acids. The junction had 6 bases not matched to a gene; V was cut back by 5 bases and J by 2 bases. CDR3 coding DNA: TGTGCCAGCAGCACAGGACTAGCGGGAATTCAAGAGACCCAGTACTTC. It is translated as CASSTGLAGIQETQYF.

The chain combines TRBV7-8 with TRBJ1-4; TRBD1 aligns across 8 bases. Germline V gives CDR1 SGHVS, CDR2 FQNEAQ. CDR3 length: 16 amino acids. Trimming at V came to 1 base and at J to 8 bases, leaving 9 bases not matched to a gene. The CDR3 DNA reads as TGTGCCAGCAGCTTAGTTCCCCCAGGGGGCGCGGAAAAACTGTTTTTT. Translating gives CASSLVPPGGAEKLFF.

V usage is TRBV28 and J usage is TRBJ2-5, with 14 bases matching TRBD2. The CDR3 runs to 15 residues. The V gene end was trimmed by 2 bases and the J gene end by 5 bases; junction bases not matched to a gene: 1. The germline CDR1 and CDR2 sequences are MDHEN and SYDVKM. The CDR3 spells CASSLGTSGSETQYF. Here the CDR3 DNA reads TGTGCCAGCAGTTTAGGGACTAGCGGGAGTGAGACCCAGTACTTC.

V and J are TRBV29-1 and TRBJ2-4; 8 positions agree with TRBD2. CDR1 SQVTM and CDR2 ANQGSEA come from the germline V gene. The V gene end was trimmed by 0 bases and the J gene end by 4 bases; junction bases not matched to a gene: 5. The CDR3 runs to 15 residues. The CDR3 reads CSVEDRGGAKNIQYF. The CDR3 region has the DNA TGCAGCGTTGAAGATCGGGGGGGGGCGAAAAACATTCAGTACTTC.

V usage is TRBV28 and J usage is TRBJ2-1, with D perhaps matching TRBD2 (5 bases). The CDR3 loop spans 12 amino acids. Germline CDR1 MDHEN, CDR2 SYDVKM. Deletions cut 10 bases from V and 6 bases from J, with 13 bases between. This CDR3 is CATGGPFNEQFF. The CDR3 DNA reads TGTGCCACCGGCGGGCCTTTCAATGAGCAGTTCTTC.

This chain links TRBV27 with TRBJ2-7, with D maybe TRBD1 (6 bases). Near its end, the DNA agrees better with TRBJ2-5, so the J call may be wrong. This CDR3 has 15 amino acids. Germline CDR1 reads MNHEY; CDR2 reads SMNVEV (reference sequence). The CDR3: CASSPNRAIGETQYF. CDR3 bases: TGTGCCAGCAGCCCGAACAGGGCGATCGGAGAGACCCAGTACTTC.

The chain links TRBV27 to TRBJ1-1, with a possible D match to TRBD1 (5 bases). Germline CDR1 reads MNHEY; CDR2 reads SMNVEV (reference sequence). The ends were cut back, 8 bases at V and 4 bases at J, with 14 bases in the middle. The CDR3 contains 13 residues. This CDR3 reads CASRRAGGTEAFF. Written as DNA, the CDR3 is TGTGCCAGCCGGCGGGCGGGGGGCACTGAAGCTTTCTTT.

This chain links TRBV20-1 with TRBJ2-1; no clear D. The V gene's germline CDR1 is DFQATT and CDR2 SNEGSKA (reference sequence). The V end lost 4 bases, the J end lost 7 bases, and 11 bases lay between the germline ends. The CDR3 runs to 12 residues. The CDR3 sequence is CSAISIPNEQFF. CDR3 bases: TGCAGTGCTATCTCTATTCCAAATGAGCAGTTCTTC.

The chain employs TRBV6-5 and TRBJ2-7; D is possibly TRBD2 (5 bases). V was pared by 2 bases and J by 2 bases, with 10 bases between. Germline V gene lookup returns CDR1 MNHEY and CDR2 SVGAGI. The CDR3 covers 14 residues. CDR3 in DNA: TGTGCCAGCAGTTACCGGACTCAGACCTACGAGCAGTACTTC. Residues: CASSYRTQTYEQYF.

This clonotype occurred a few times. The rearrangement uses TRBV12-5 and TRBJ2-7, with a possible D match to TRBD1 (5 bases). The CDR3 spans 15 residues. Germline-derived CDR1 and CDR2 are LGHNT and FRNRAP. The V end lost 2 bases, the J end lost 3 bases, and 14 bases lay between the germline ends. The DNA of the CDR3 is TGTGCTAGTGGTTTGTCCCGGGCGGACAACTACGAGCAGTACTTC. It codes for CASGLSRADNYEQYF.